This note documents a single T cell receptor (beta chain) sequence. This record comes from a study of T cells in Graves' hyperthyroidism and ophthalmopathy. J lost 3 bases, V lost 0 bases, and 8 bases had no gene match. In germline, CDR1 is MNHNY, CDR2 SVGAGI (reference sequence). This CDR3 contains 18 residues. Amplified regions were TCR beta CDR3 sequences from RNA transcripts. First-round RT-PCR of the TCR CDR3 relied on the HTBI primer set. TCRdb passed the multiplex PCR reads through MiXCR, listing each CDR3 protein once. The data show approximately 710,000 distinct CDR3 sequences, with around a sixth seen just once and about a sixth held by the top ten.

The source is a man aged 45-65 years with Graves' hyperthyroidism. The sample comprised blood. V usage is TRBV6-6 and J usage is TRBJ2-7; 13 nucleotides match TRBD2. The CDR3 sequence is CASSYSRTSGRRDYEQYF. The CDR3 DNA reads as TGTGCCAGCAGTTACTCACGGACTAGCGGGAGACGGGACTACGAGCAGTACTTC.